The rows below give T cell receptor beta chains drawn from one sample of a study of STAT3 mutations in large granular lymphocyte leukemia. Sequenced by immunoSEQ multiplex PCR; TCRdb stores in-frame clones only, minus some. The sample lists more than 10,000 clones, approximately 85% occurring once. Sequenced sample: peripheral blood mononuclear cells. The receptors originated from a man older than 75 with T-cell large granular lymphocyte leukemia. Some clones in this sample may be carry-over from other donors' samples. Both conserved end residues are part of each CDR3. A D gene is named only where the DNA matches it firmly. Clone size is not always given. Where it is, it says once, few, many or a class for expanded clones.

TRBJ2-3	TRBV13	.	TRBD2	CASSAQLGGLAGGPDTQYF	TGTGCCAGCAGCGCCCAGTTGGGTGGACTAGCGGGGGGGCCGGATACGCAGTATTTT
TRBJ2-7	TRBV2	.	.	CASSERGFEQYF	TGTGCCAGCAGTGAAAGGGGGTTCGAGCAGTACTTC
TRBJ1-1	TRBV6-5	once	.	CASRQTGNTEAFF	TGTGCCAGCCGCCAGACAGGGAACACTGAAGCTTTCTTT
TRBJ1-2	TRBV18	.	.	CASSPSQSNYGYTF	TGTGCCAGCTCACCATCGCAGAGTAACTATGGCTACACCTTC
TRBJ2-7	TRBV12-5	.	TRBD1	CASVQGVSYEQYF	TGTGCTAGTGTCCAGGGGGTCTCCTACGAGCAGTACTTC
TRBJ2-1	TRBV18	.	.	CASSPELREQFF	TGTGCCAGCTCACCAGAGTTGCGCGAGCAGTTCTTC
TRBJ2-7	TRBV28	.	.	CASSPPAYEQYF	TGTGCCAGCAGTCCCCCCGCCTACGAGCAGTACTTC
TRBJ2-3	TRBV7-2	.	TRBD2	CASSLATSGGPGDTQYF	TGTGCCAGCAGCTTAGCAACTAGCGGGGGACCAGGGGATACGCAGTATTTT
TRBJ1-5	TRBV5-1	.	.	CASSLGFREPQHF	TGCGCCAGCAGCTTAGGATTCAGGGAGCCCCAGCATTTT
TRBJ2-1	TRBV27	.	TRBD2	CASSFALALINEQFF	TGTGCCAGCAGTTTCGCACTAGCGTTGATCAATGAGCAGTTCTTC
TRBJ1-2	TRBV4-2	few	.	CASSQTPLGYGYTF	TGTGCCAGCAGCCAGACCCCTTTGGGCTATGGCTACACCTTC
TRBJ1-6	TRBV5-5	few	TRBD1	CASSVGQGSPLHF	TGTGCCAGCAGCGTGGGACAGGGCTCACCCCTCCACTTT
TRBJ1-2	TRBV30	.	TRBD1	CAWRQQGADGYTF	TGTGCCTGGAGACAACAGGGGGCTGATGGCTACACCTTC
TRBJ2-1	TRBV2	.	TRBD2	CASSVPQLAGDSYNEQFF	TGTGCCAGCAGTGTCCCCCAATTAGCGGGGGACTCCTACAATGAGCAGTTCTTC
TRBJ2-3	TRBV27	.	.	CASSPGGGPSTDTQYF	TGTGCCAGCAGTCCGGGAGGGGGCCCAAGCACAGATACGCAGTATTTT
TRBJ2-7	TRBV18	.	.	CASSPAVAAEQYF	TGTGCCAGCTCACCGGCTGTAGCGGCCGAGCAGTACTTC
TRBJ1-3	TRBV18	.	TRBD1	CASSPTGGTGNTIYF	TGTGCCAGCTCACCGACAGGGGGGACTGGAAACACCATATATTTT
TRBJ2-3	TRBV5-1	.	.	CASSLTLGDTQYF	TGCGCCAGCAGCCTTACGCTGGGGGATACGCAGTATTTT
TRBJ2-5	TRBV4-1	.	.	CASSQGSGRVQETQYF	TGCGCCAGCAGCCAGGGCTCGGGCAGGGTACAAGAGACCCAGTACTTC
TRBJ1-1	TRBV7-9	.	.	CASSSPQENTEAFF	TGTGCCAGCAGCTCCCCTCAGGAGAACACTGAAGCTTTCTTT
TRBJ2-1	TRBV11-1	.	TRBD2	CASSILAGGVGEQFF	TGTGCCAGCAGCATTCTAGCGGGGGGAGTGGGTGAGCAGTTCTTC
TRBJ1-2	TRBV9	.	.	CASSVDPEGYGYTF	TGTGCCAGCAGCGTAGACCCTGAGGGCTATGGCTACACCTTC
TRBJ2-1	TRBV30	.	TRBD2	CALTSGVYEQFF	TGTGCCTTGACTAGCGGGGTTTATGAGCAGTTCTTC
TRBJ1-4	TRBV5-5	.	.	CASSRGANTNEKLFF	TGTGCCAGCTCCCGTGGGGCAAATACTAATGAAAAACTGTTTTTT
TRBJ1-2	TRBV19	.	.	CASSTSWTNTYTF	TGTGCCAGTAGTACATCCTGGACTAACACCTACACCTTC
TRBJ1-6	TRBV15	.	.	CATSNRVSPLHF	TGTGCCACCAGCAACAGGGTCTCACCCCTCCACTTT
TRBJ1-1	TRBV19	.	.	CASSMPVRNTEAFF	TGTGCCAGTAGTATGCCCGTCAGGAACACTGAAGCTTTCTTT
TRBJ1-5	TRBV19	.	.	CASTTRSGPLDQPQHF	TGTGCCAGTACCACCCGGTCGGGGCCGTTAGATCAGCCCCAGCATTTT
TRBJ2-2	TRBV7-9	.	.	CASSQGSGNTGELFF	TGTGCCAGCAGTCAGGGATCTGGGAACACCGGGGAGCTGTTTTTT
TRBJ2-7	TRBV6-5	.	.	CASTGGGNEQYF	TGTGCCAGCACGGGGGGCGGGAACGAGCAGTACTTC
TRBJ2-7	TRBV5-1	once	.	CASSLSGGLGQYF	TGCGCCAGCAGCTTGAGTGGGGGGCTTGGGCAGTACTTC
TRBJ1-1	TRBV18	once	.	CASSAANTEAFF	TGTGCCAGCTCAGCTGCGAACACTGAAGCTTTCTTT
TRBJ2-5	TRBV6-5	.	.	CASSYDKGVQETQYF	TGTGCCAGCAGTTACGACAAGGGGGTGCAAGAGACCCAGTACTTC
TRBJ1-2	TRBV7-9	few	.	CASSFWEDGYTF	TGTGCCAGCAGCTTTTGGGAGGATGGCTACACCTTC
TRBJ2-3	TRBV7-2	.	TRBD2	CASSLAILAGKAQYF	TGTGCCAGCAGCTTAGCTATCCTAGCGGGGAAGGCGCAGTATTTT
TRBJ2-5	TRBV30	.	.	CAWRSETQYF	TGTGCCTGGAGATCAGAGACCCAGTACTTC
TRBJ1-1	TRBV6-6	.	TRBD1	CASSRQGRTEAFF	TGTGCCAGCAGTCGACAGGGGAGGACTGAAGCTTTCTTT
TRBJ1-5	TRBV27	.	TRBD1	CASSLGDRGDQPQHF	TGTGCCAGCAGTTTAGGAGACAGGGGGGATCAGCCCCAGCATTTT
TRBJ2-7	TRBV15	once	TRBD1	CATSNRGEQYF	TGTGCCACCAGCAACAGGGGCGAGCAGTACTTC
TRBJ2-1	TRBV16	.	TRBD1	CASSQLFGDSDNEQFF	TGTGCCAGCAGCCAATTATTCGGGGACAGTGACAATGAGCAGTTCTTC
TRBJ2-1	TRBV5-1	few	.	CASSASYNEQFF	TGCGCCAGCAGCGCGTCATACAATGAGCAGTTCTTC
TRBJ1-2	TRBV4-1	.	.	CASSQDLPRVGYGYTF	TGCGCCAGCAGCCAAGATCTCCCGAGGGTTGGCTATGGCTACACCTTC
TRBJ2-7	TRBV11-2	once	TRBD1	CASSSQQGASYEQYF	TGTGCCAGCAGCTCACAACAGGGGGCGTCCTACGAGCAGTACTTC
TRBJ2-5	TRBV6-1	.	.	CASSESEGGETQYF	TGTGCCAGCAGTGAATCGGAGGGTGGGGAGACCCAGTACTTC
TRBJ1-5	TRBV12-5	.	.	CASGSPPPQPQHF	TGTGCTAGTGGTTCGCCCCCTCCACAGCCCCAGCATTTT
TRBJ1-3	TRBV18	.	TRBD1	CASSPLPGQLLSGNTIYF	TGTGCCAGCTCACCACTGCCGGGACAGTTACTCTCTGGAAACACCATATATTTT
TRBJ1-4	TRBV30	.	.	CAVVLNEKLFF	TGTGCCGTGGTCCTTAATGAAAAACTGTTTTTT
TRBJ2-3	TRBV7-9	.	TRBD2	CASSLWSSGRDTQYF	TGTGCCAGCAGCTTATGGTCTAGCGGAAGGGATACGCAGTATTTT
TRBJ2-7	TRBV7-2	.	.	CASSYYRDEQYF	TGTGCCAGCAGCTATTACAGGGACGAGCAGTACTTC
TRBJ2-7	TRBV7-2	.	TRBD1	CASSLEGGGQGSLPYEQYF	TGTGCCAGCAGCTTAGAGGGGGGAGGACAGGGGAGCCTTCCCTACGAGCAGTACTTC
TRBJ2-7	TRBV7-9	once	.	CASSLEIGGSYEQYF	TGTGCCAGCAGCTTAGAAATTGGAGGGTCCTACGAGCAGTACTTC